This T cell receptor (beta chain) came from a study of cytotoxic CD8 clonotypes in ibrutinib-treated CLL. As for the study in general: The authors obtained response samples at a median of about 13 months of treatment, range 6 to 36.

Findings of the study overall: Clonality went up at ibrutinib response and then declined back toward baseline at progression.

Investigators sought sequencing depths of between 1 in 200,000 and 1 in 1 million T cells. Only in-frame clones appear in the TCRdb table, and some are missing; sequencing was by immunoSEQ multiplex PCR. There are roughly 250,000 clones in the sample; 70% occur only once, and less than 20% lies in the top ten. Regarding this clone: Its antigen is as yet unknown.

Genomic DNA in an amount of around 2 micrograms was extracted from cryopreserved PBMCs and used for the preparation of TCR beta libraries. V shed 7 bases and J shed 2 bases, with 7 bases lying between them. Germline V gene sequence: CDR1 DFQATT, CDR2 SNEGSKA (reference sequence). CDR3 length: 11 residues. The receptor was isolated from a human donor with chronic lymphocytic leukemia. This chain joins TRBV20-1 and TRBJ2-3; D not resolved. Source: PBMCs, taken after 24 months of ibrutinib treatment. CDR3 region: CSVAYTDTQYF. The CDR3 DNA follows: TGCAGTGTCGCTTACACAGATACGCAGTATTTT.